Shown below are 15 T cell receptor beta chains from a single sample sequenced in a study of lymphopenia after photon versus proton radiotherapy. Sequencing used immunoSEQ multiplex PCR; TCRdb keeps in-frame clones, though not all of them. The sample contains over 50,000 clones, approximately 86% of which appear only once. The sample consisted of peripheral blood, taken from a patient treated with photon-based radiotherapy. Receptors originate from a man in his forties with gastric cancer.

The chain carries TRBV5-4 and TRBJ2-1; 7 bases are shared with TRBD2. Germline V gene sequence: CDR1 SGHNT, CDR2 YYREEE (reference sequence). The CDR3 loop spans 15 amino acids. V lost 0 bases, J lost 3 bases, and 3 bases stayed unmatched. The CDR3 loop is CASSLGGGDYNEQFF. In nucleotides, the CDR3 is TGTGCCAGCAGCTTGGGCGGGGGAGACTACAATGAGCAGTTCTTC.

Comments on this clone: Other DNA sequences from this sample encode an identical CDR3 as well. The CDR3 is CASSQGQYNSPLHF. DNA for the CDR3: TGTGCCAGCAGCCAAGGACAATATAATTCACCCCTCCACTTT. The V gene is TRBV14, the J gene TRBJ1-6, with D unresolved. The CDR3 has 14 residues. The V end lost 1 base, the J end lost 4 bases, and 5 bases lay between the germline ends. Germline V gene lookup returns CDR1 SGHDN and CDR2 FVKESK.

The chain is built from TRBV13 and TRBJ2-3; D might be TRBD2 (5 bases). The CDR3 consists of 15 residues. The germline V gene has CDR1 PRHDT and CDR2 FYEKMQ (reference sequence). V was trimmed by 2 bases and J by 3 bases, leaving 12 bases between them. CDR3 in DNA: TGTGCCAGCAGCTTACTAAGCTCGGGAACAGATACGCAGTATTTT. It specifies CASSLLSSGTDTQYF.

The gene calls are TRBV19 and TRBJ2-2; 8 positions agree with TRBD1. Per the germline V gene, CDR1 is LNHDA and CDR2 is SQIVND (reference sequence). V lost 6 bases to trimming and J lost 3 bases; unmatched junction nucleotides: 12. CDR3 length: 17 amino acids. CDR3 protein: CASSPAYRGADTGELFF. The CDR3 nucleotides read TGTGCCAGTAGCCCAGCCTACAGGGGGGCGGACACCGGGGAGCTGTTTTTT.

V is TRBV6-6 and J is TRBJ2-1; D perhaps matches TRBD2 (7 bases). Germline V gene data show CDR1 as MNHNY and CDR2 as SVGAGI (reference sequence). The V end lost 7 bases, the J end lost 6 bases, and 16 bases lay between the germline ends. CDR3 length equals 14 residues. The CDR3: CASMRGGAGNEQFF. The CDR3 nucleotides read TGTGCCAGCATGAGGGGGGGGGCCGGCAATGAGCAGTTCTTC.

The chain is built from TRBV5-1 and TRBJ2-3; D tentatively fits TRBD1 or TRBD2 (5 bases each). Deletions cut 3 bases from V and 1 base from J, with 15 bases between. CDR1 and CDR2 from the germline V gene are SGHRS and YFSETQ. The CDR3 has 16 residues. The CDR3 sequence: CASSSPGTLGTDTQYF. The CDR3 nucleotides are TGCGCCAGCAGCTCCCCCGGGACGCTCGGCACAGATACGCAGTATTTT.

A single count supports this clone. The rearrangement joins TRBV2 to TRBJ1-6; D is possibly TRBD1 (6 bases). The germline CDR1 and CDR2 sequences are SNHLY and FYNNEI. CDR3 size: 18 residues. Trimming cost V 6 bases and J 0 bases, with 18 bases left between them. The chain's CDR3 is CASSYLGGASSYNSPLHF. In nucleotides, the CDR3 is TGTGCCAGCAGCTATCTCGGGGGGGCGAGCTCCTATAATTCACCCCTCCACTTT.

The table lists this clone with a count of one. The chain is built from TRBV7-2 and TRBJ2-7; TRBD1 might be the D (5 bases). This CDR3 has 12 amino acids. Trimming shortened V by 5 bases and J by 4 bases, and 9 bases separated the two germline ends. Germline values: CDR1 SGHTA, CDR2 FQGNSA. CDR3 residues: CASSTQGYEQYF. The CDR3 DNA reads TGTGCCAGCAGCACTCAGGGTTACGAGCAGTACTTC.

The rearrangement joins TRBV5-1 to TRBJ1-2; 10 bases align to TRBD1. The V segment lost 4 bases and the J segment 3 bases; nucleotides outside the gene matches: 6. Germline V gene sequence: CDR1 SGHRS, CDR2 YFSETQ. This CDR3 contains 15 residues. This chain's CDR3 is CASSGDRGLDYGYTF. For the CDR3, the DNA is TGCGCCAGCAGCGGTGACAGGGGGCTGGACTATGGCTACACCTTC.

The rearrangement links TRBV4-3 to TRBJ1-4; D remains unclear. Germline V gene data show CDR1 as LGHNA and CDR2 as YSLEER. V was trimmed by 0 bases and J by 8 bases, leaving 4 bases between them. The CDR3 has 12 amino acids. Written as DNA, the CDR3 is TGCGCCAGCAGCCAAGATAGAGAAAAACTGTTTTTT. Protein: CASSQDREKLFF.

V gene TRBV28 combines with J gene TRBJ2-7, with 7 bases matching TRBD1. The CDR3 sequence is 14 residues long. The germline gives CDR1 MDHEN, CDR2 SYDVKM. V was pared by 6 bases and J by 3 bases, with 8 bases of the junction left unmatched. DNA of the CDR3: TGTGCCAGCAGATCGGGGCAGGGGGTCTACGAGCAGTACTTC. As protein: CASRSGQGVYEQYF.

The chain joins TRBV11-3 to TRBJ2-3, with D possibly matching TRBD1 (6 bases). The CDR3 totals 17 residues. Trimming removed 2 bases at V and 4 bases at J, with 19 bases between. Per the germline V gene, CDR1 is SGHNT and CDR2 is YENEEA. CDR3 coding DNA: TGTGCCAGCAGCTTAAGGGGTAGCACATGGGGGCCAGATACGCAGTATTTT. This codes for CASSLRGSTWGPDTQYF.

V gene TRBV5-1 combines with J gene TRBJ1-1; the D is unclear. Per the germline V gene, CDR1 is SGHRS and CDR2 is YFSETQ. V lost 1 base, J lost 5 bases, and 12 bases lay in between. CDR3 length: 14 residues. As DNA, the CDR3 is TGCGCCAGCAGCTTGAGTGTGACTGGGACTGAAGCTTTCTTT. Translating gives CASSLSVTGTEAFF.

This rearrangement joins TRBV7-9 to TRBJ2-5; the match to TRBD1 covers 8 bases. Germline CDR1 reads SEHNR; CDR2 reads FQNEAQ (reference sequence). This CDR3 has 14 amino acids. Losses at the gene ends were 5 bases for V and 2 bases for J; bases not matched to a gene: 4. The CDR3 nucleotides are TGTGCCAGCAGCGGACAGGGTTATCAAGAGACCCAGTACTTC. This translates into CASSGQGYQETQYF.

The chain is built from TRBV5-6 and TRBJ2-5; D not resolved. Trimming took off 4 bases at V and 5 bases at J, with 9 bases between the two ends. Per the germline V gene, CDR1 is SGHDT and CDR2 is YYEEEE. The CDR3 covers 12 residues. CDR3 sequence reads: CASSPTRETQYF. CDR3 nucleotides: TGTGCCAGCAGCCCGACAAGGGAGACCCAGTACTTC. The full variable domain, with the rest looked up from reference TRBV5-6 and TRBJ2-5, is DAGVTQSPTHLIKTRGQQVTLRCSPKSGHDTVSWYQQALGQGPQFIFQYYEEEERQRGNFPDRFSGHQFPNYSSELNVNALLLGDSALYLCASSPTRETQYFGPGTRLLVL.